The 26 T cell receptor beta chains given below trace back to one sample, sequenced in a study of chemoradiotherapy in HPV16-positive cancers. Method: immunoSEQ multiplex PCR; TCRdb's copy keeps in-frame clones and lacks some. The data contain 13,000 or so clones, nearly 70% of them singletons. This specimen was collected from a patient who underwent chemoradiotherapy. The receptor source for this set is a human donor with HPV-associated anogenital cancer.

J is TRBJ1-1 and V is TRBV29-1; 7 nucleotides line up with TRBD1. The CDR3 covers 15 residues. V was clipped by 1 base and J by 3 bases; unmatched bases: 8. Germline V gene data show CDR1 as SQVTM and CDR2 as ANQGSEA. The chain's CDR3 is CSVEGQGQRDTEAFF. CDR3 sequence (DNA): TGCAGCGTTGAAGGACAGGGCCAGAGGGACACTGAAGCTTTCTTT.

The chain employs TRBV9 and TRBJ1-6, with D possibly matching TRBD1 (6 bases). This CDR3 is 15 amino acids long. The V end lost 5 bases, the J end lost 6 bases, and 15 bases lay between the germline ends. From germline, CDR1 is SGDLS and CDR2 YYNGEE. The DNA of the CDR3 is TGTGCCAGCAGTGGGGAAGGGACACTTAATTCACCCCTCCACTTT. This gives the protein CASSGEGTLNSPLHF.

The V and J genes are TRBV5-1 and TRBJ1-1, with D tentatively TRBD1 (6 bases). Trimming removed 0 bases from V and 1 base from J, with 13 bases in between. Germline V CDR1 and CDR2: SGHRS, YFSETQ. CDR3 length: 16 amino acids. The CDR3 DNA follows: TGCGCCAGCAGCTTGGCTTTTGGGGACAAGAACACTGAAGCTTTCTTT. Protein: CASSLAFGDKNTEAFF.

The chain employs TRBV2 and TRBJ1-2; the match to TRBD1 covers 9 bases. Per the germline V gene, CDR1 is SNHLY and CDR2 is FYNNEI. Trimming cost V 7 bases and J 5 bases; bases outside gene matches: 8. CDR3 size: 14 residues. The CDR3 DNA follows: TGTGCCAGCACGGGGGGACAGGGAGGTTATGGCTACACCTTC. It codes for CASTGGQGGYGYTF.

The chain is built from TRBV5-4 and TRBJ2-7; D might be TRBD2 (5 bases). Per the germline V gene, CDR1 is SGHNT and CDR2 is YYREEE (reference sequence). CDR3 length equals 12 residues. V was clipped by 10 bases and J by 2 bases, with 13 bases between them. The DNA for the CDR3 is TGTGCCGGGAGCACCGACGCCTACGAGCAGTACTTC. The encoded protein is CAGSTDAYEQYF.

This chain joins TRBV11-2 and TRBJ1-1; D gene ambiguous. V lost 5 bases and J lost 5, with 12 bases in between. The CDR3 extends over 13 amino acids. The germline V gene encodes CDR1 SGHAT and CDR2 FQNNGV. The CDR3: CASSPLAETEAFF. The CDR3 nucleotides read TGTGCCAGCAGCCCTCTTGCAGAGACTGAAGCTTTCTTT.

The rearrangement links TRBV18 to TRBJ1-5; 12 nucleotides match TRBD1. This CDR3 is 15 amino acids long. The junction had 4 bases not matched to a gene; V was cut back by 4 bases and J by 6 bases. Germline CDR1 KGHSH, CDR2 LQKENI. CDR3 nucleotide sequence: TGTGCCAGCTCACAGGGACAGGGGGCGGCTCAGCCCCAGCATTTT. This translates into CASSQGQGAAQPQHF.

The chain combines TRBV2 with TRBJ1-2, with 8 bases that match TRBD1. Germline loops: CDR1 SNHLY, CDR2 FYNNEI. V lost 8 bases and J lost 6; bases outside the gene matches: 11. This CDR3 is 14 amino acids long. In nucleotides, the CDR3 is TGTGCCAGCGGAACCGGGACAGGCCTAAATGGCTACACCTTC. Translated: CASGTGTGLNGYTF.

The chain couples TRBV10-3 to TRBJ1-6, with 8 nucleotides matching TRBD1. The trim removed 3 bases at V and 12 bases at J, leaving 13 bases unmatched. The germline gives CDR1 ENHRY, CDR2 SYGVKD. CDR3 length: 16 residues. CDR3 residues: CAISDPLAGGMGPLHF. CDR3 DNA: TGTGCCATCAGTGACCCGCTCGCAGGGGGCATGGGACCCCTCCACTTT.

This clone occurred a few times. The CDR3 spells CASSADYIETQYF. The CDR3 DNA reads TGTGCCAGCAGCGCGGACTACATAGAGACCCAGTACTTC. This chain links TRBV13 with TRBJ2-5, with D tentatively TRBD2 (6 bases). This CDR3 is built from 13 residues. The ends were cut back, 5 bases at V and 4 bases at J, with 11 bases in the middle. CDR1 and CDR2 from the germline V gene are PRHDT and FYEKMQ (reference sequence).

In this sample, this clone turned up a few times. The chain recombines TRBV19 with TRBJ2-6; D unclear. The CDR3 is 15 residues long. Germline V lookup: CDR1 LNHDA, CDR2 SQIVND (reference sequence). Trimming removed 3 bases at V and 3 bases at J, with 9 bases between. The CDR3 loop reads CASSIPRFGANVLTF. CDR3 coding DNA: TGTGCCAGTAGTATCCCTCGTTTTGGGGCCAACGTCCTGACTTTC.

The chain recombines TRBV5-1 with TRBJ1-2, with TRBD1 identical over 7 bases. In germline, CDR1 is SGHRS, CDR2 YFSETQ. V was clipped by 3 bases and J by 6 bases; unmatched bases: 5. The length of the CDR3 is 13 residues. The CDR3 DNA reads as TGCGCCAGCAGCTGGACAGGAGATGATGGCTACACCTTC. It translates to CASSWTGDDGYTF.

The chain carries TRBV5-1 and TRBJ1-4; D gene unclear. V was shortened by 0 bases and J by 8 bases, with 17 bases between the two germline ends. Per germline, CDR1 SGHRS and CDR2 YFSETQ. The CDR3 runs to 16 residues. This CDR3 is CASSLDGGKRSEKLFF. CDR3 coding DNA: TGCGCCAGCAGCTTGGATGGAGGGAAACGATCCGAAAAACTGTTTTTT.

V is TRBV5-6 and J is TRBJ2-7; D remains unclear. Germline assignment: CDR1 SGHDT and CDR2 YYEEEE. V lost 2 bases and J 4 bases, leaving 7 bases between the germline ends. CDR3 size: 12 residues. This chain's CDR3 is CASSFRRYEQYF. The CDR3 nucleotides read TGTGCCAGCAGCTTTAGAAGGTACGAGCAGTACTTC. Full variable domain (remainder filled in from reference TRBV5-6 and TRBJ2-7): DAGVTQSPTHLIKTRGQQVTLRCSPKSGHDTVSWYQQALGQGPQFIFQYYEEEERQRGNFPDRFSGHQFPNYSSELNVNALLLGDSALYLCASSFRRYEQYFGPGTRLTVT.

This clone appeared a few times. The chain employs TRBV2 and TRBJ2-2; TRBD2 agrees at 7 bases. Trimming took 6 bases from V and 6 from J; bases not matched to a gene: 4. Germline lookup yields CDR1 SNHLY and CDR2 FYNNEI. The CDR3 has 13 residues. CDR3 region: CASRLARAGELFF. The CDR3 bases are TGTGCCAGCAGACTAGCGAGGGCCGGGGAGCTGTTTTTT.

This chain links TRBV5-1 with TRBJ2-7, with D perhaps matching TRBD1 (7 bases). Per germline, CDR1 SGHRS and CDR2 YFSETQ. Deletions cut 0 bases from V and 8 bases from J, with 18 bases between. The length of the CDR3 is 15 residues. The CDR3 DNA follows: TGCGCCAGCAGCTTGGGGGCGCGGGACAGACTTAAGCAGTACTTC. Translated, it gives CASSLGARDRLKQYF.

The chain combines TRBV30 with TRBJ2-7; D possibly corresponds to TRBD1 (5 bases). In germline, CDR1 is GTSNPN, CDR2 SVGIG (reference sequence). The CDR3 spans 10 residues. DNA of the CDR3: TGTGGGGCAGGGCTAAGCGAGCAGTACTTC. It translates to CGAGLSEQYF.

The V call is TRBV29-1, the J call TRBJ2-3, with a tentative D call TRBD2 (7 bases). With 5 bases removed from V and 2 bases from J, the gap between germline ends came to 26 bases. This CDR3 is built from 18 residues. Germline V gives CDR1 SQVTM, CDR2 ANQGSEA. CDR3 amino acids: CSVHWGTGTGRDTDTQYF. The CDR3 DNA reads TGCAGCGTTCATTGGGGGACGGGAACAGGGAGGGACACAGATACGCAGTATTTT.

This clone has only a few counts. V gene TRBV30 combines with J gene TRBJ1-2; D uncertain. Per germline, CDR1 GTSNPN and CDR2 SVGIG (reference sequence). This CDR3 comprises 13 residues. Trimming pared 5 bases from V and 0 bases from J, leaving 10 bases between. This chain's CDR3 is CAWAPLANYGYTF. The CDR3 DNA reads TGTGCCTGGGCCCCCCTCGCTAACTATGGCTACACCTTC.

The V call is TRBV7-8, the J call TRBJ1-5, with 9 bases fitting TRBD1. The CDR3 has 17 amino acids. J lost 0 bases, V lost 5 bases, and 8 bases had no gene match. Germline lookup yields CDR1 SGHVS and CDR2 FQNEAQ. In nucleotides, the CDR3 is TGTGCCAGCAGCATCGGGACAGGGTGGGGTAGCAATCAGCCCCAGCATTTT. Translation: CASSIGTGWGSNQPQHF.

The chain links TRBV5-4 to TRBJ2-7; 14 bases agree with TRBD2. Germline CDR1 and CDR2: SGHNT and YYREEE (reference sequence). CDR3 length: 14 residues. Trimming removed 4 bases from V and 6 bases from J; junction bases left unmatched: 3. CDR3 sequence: CASSQTSGGVEQYF. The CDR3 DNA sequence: TGTGCCAGCAGCCAGACTAGCGGGGGGGTCGAGCAGTACTTC.

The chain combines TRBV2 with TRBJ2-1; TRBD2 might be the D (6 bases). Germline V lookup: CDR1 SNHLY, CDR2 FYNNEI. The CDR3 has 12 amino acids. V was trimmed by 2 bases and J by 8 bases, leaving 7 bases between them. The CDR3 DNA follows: TGTGCCAGCAGTGAATCGGGAGATGAGCAGTTCTTC. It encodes CASSESGDEQFF.

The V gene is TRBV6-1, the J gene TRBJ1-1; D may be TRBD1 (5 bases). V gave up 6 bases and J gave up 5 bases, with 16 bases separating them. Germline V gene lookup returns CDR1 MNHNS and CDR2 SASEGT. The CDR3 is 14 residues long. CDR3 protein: CASRIRQGFTEAFF. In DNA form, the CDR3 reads TGTGCCAGCAGGATCCGGCAGGGTTTTACTGAAGCTTTCTTT.

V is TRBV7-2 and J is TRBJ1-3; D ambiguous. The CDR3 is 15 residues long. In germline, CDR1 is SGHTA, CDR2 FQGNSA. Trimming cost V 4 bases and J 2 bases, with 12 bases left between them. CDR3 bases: TGTGCCAGCAGCTCCAGACATGGAACTGGAAACACCATATATTTT. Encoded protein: CASSSRHGTGNTIYF. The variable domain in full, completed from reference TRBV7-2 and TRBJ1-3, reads GAGVSQSPSNKVTEKGKDVELRCDPISGHTALYWYRQSLGQGLEFLIYFQGNSAPDKSGLPSDRFSAERTGGSVSTLTIQRTQQEDSAVYLCASSSRHGTGNTIYFGEGSWLTVV.

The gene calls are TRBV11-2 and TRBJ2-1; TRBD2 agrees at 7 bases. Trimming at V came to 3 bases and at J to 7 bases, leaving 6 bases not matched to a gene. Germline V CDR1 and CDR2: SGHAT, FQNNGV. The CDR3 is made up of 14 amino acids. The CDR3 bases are TGTGCCAGCAGCTTTTCCGGGGGGAGTAATGAGCAGTTCTTC. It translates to CASSFSGGSNEQFF.

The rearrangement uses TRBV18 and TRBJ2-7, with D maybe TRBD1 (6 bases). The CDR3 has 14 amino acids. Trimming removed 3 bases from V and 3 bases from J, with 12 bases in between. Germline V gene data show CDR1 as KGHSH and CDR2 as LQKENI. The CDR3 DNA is TGTGCCAGCTCACCGGCAAGCAGGGGCTACGAGCAGTACTTC. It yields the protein CASSPASRGYEQYF.